Presented here are 6 T cell receptor beta chains from one specimen sequenced in a study of identical twins. TCRdb fed the 5' RACE reads into MiXCR, producing one record per CDR3 protein. The sample records about 730,000 distinct CDR3 sequences, 21% being singletons. This same sample was also taken into another study, of T cells expressing NK-cell markers.

Sequencing used PBMCs. Source of these receptors: a woman aged 18-30 years in good health.

This clonotype was seen ten or more times. The chain has TRBV5-5 and TRBJ2-7, with TRBD1 matching 10 bases. Germline CDR1 SGHKS, CDR2 YYEKEE (reference sequence). J gave up 8 bases and V 4 bases, and 12 bases lay outside the gene matches. The CDR3 contains 15 residues. The CDR3 reads CASSRQGAGASKQYF. The CDR3 DNA sequence: TGTGCCAGCAGCCGACAGGGGGCTGGGGCTAGCAAGCAGTACTTC. The entire variable domain, with the rest obtained from reference TRBV5-5 and TRBJ2-7, is as follows: DAGVTQSPTHLIKTRGQQVTLRCSPISGHKSVSWYQQVLGQGPQFIFQYYEKEERGRGNFPDRFSARQFPNYSSELNVNALLLGDSALYLCASSRQGAGASKQYFGPGTRLTVT.

The chain uses TRBV20-1 and TRBJ2-5; D is ambiguous. V was cut by 0 bases and J by 7 bases, with 9 bases left in between. CDR1 is DFQATT and CDR2 is SNEGSKA in the germline V gene (reference sequence). This CDR3 has 12 amino acids. CDR3 DNA: TGCAGTGCTAGAGATCATGTGGGGACCCAGTACTTC. Its protein is CSARDHVGTQYF.

This clonotype was observed a few times. The chain links TRBV30 to TRBJ1-6; no clear D gene. This CDR3 has 12 amino acids. Germline-derived CDR1 and CDR2 are GTSNPN and SVGIG (reference sequence). Trimming removed 2 bases from V and 14 bases from J, with 13 bases in between. CDR3 loop: CAWSSNFGALHF. As DNA, the CDR3 is TGTGCCTGGAGTTCTAATTTCGGGGCCCTCCACTTT.

The chain couples TRBV27 to TRBJ1-2, with D perhaps TRBD1 (6 bases). CDR1 is MNHEY and CDR2 is SMNVEV in the germline V gene (reference sequence). The V end lost 7 bases, the J end lost 5 bases, and 17 bases lay between the germline ends. This CDR3 has 14 residues. CDR3 region: CASTTGFRTYGYTF. The CDR3 DNA reads TGTGCCAGCACCACAGGGTTCCGTACTTATGGCTACACCTTC.

The V and J genes are TRBV20-1 and TRBJ2-3; TRBD2 matches 7 bases. The CDR3 is 14 residues long. Germline loops: CDR1 DFQATT, CDR2 SNEGSKA (reference sequence). Losses at the gene ends were 5 bases for V and 6 bases for J; bases not matched to a gene: 11. The CDR3 here is CSAPDVGLGDTQYF. In DNA form, the CDR3 reads TGCAGTGCTCCCGACGTAGGACTAGGGGATACGCAGTATTTT.

This clonotype appeared a few times. The chain is built from TRBV5-1 and TRBJ1-6, with D unresolved. V was pared by 3 bases and J by 10 bases, with 14 bases between. CDR3 length: 14 amino acids. Germline CDR1 reads SGHRS; CDR2 reads YFSETQ. CDR3 DNA sequence: TGCGCCAGCAGCTCGGGTCAGGCGGACTCACCCCTCCACTTT. Translating gives CASSSGQADSPLHF.